Each of the 26 T cell receptor beta chains below was sequenced from the same sample in a study of molecular identifiers for immune sequencing clone quantification. MiXCR was run by TCRdb on the PCR reads, yielding one entry per CDR3 protein. This sample has about 320,000 distinct CDR3 sequences, with about 23% found just once. Sample: naive CD8+ T cells from blood, with Jurkat cell RNA spiked in. Stated subset: FACS-sorted CD8+CD4-CCR7+CD45RA+ naive T cells. Source of these receptors: a human donor in good health. Some libraries in this study had Jurkat cell RNA spiked in.

As concerns this clonotype: A much larger clone differs from this one at a single base, so this may be a read error. This sequence joins TRBV28 and TRBJ1-1, with D perhaps matching TRBD1 (5 bases). Trimming took 6 bases from V and 7 from J, leaving 9 bases between them. The CDR3 contains 11 residues. CDR1 is MDHEN and CDR2 is SYDVKM in the germline V gene. The CDR3 DNA follows: TGTGCCAGCAGCAGGGCAATTGAAGCTTTCTTT. It translates to CASSRAIEAFF. The entire variable domain, with the rest obtained from reference TRBV28 and TRBJ1-1, is as follows: DVKVTQSSRYLVKRTGEKVFLECVQDMDHENMFWYRQDPGLGLRLIYFSYDVKMKEKGDIPEGYSVSREKKERFSLILESASTNQTSMYLCASSRAIEAFFGQGTRLTVV.

This clonotype was seen at least ten times. This chain links TRBV7-9 with TRBJ1-4; D is perhaps TRBD1 (5 bases). In germline, CDR1 is SEHNR, CDR2 FQNEAQ (reference sequence). The germline V and J ends were trimmed by 4 bases and 5 bases, with 17 bases remaining between them. This CDR3 is built from 16 residues. The CDR3 DNA is TGTGCCAGCAGCTCCAAAGGGGCACTAGGAAATGAAAAACTGTTTTTT. Protein: CASSSKGALGNEKLFF. The full variable domain, its missing parts supplied by reference TRBV7-9 and TRBJ1-4, is DTGVSQNPRHKITKRGQNVTFRCDPISEHNRLYWYRQTLGQGPEFLTYFQNEAQLEKSRLLSDRFSAERPKGSFSTLEIQRTEQGDSAMYLCASSSKGALGNEKLFFGSGTQLSVL.

The table lists this clonotype with many counts. The chain links TRBV6-2 or TRBV6-3 to TRBJ1-5, with unresolved D. The CDR3 has 14 amino acids. Trimming pared 2 bases from V and 8 bases from J, leaving 13 bases between. CDR1 and CDR2 (germline): MNHEY, SVGEGT. CDR3 in amino acids: CASSYGPSEEPQHF. The CDR3 DNA follows: TGTGCCAGCAGTTACGGCCCCTCAGAGGAGCCCCAGCATTTT.

There are many counts of this clonotype. This CDR3 is CASSIGIGYEQYF. DNA of the CDR3: TGTGCCAGTAGTATTGGGATCGGGTACGAGCAGTACTTC. V is TRBV19 and J is TRBJ2-7; no clear D. Trimming took off 3 bases at V and 4 bases at J, with 10 bases between the two ends. Germline CDR1 is LNHDA and CDR2 is SQIVND (reference sequence). The CDR3 loop spans 13 amino acids.

This clonotype has just a few counts. The chain is built from TRBV21-1 and TRBJ1-1. TRBV21-1 constitutes a pseudogene. The CDR3 loop spans 14 amino acids. The CDR3 is CASSPPAGCTEAFF. CDR3 DNA sequence: TGTGCCAGCAGCCCCCCCGCAGGGTGCACTGAAGCTTTCTTT.

This clonotype was detected a few times. The chain employs TRBV4-1 and TRBJ1-4, with TRBD1 as a possible D gene (6 bases). The CDR3 contains 15 residues. V was cut by 4 bases and J by 3 bases, with 12 bases left in between. Germline CDR1 and CDR2: MGHRA and YSYEKL. This CDR3 is CASSLSGVSNEKLFF. In nucleotides, the CDR3 is TGCGCCAGCAGCCTTTCAGGGGTTTCTAATGAAAAACTGTTTTTT.

About this clonotype: Germline is not matched at one junction end, which may reflect a read error. The chain is built from TRBV5-8 and TRBJ2-2; 7 bases line up with TRBD1. Germline values: CDR1 SGHTS, CDR2 YDEGEE. CDR3 length: 15 residues. CDR3 sequence: CASNLEQGITGELFF. The CDR3 bases are TGTGCCAGCAACTTGGAACAGGGGATAACCGGGGAGCTGTTTTTT. The entire variable domain, with the rest obtained from reference TRBV5-8 and TRBJ2-2, is as follows: EAGVTQSPTHLIKTRGQQATLRCSPISGHTSVYWYQQALGLGLQFLLWYDEGEERNRGNFPPRFSGRQFPNYSSELNVNALELEDSALYLCASNLEQGITGELFFGEGSRLTVL.

Worth noting for this clonotype: This may be a read error, as it is one base from a much larger clone. The conserved closing phenylalanine or tryptophan is absent in this CDR3, likely reflecting a read error. The genes are TRBV11-2 and TRBJ2-1; 10 bases map to TRBD1. This CDR3 spans 15 amino acids. V trimming: 5 bases; J trimming: 4 bases; junction bases outside the gene matches: 5. Germline lookup yields CDR1 SGHAT and CDR2 FQNNGV. CDR3 residues: CASSPGTGEYNEQFY. For the CDR3, the DNA is TGTGCCAGCAGCCCCGGGACAGGGGAATACAATGAGCAGTTCTAC.

This clonotype was picked up a small number of times. This rearrangement joins TRBV2 to TRBJ2-5; no reliable D call. The V gene lost 6 bases and the J gene lost 0 bases, with 11 bases spanning the gap. The length of the CDR3 is 14 residues. Germline V gene lookup returns CDR1 SNHLY and CDR2 FYNNEI. For the CDR3, the DNA is TGTGCCAGCAGGGTGGACGTTAACCAAGAGACCCAGTACTTC. It encodes CASRVDVNQETQYF.

This clonotype turned up a few times. The V and J genes are TRBV30 and TRBJ2-6; D might be TRBD2 (5 bases). This CDR3 comprises 17 residues. V dropped 1 base and J dropped 0 bases, with 13 bases sitting between them. Germline V gene lookup returns CDR1 GTSNPN and CDR2 SVGIG (reference sequence). CDR3 nucleotides: TGTGCCTGGAGTGCATTAGGACTTCTCTCTGGGGCCAACGTCCTGACTTTC. Translated, it gives CAWSALGLLSGANVLTF.

The chain recombines TRBV10-3 with TRBJ2-2; possible D gene TRBD2, 5 bases. The CDR3 has 15 amino acids. Germline V lookup: CDR1 ENHRY, CDR2 SYGVKD. Trimming pared 6 bases from V and 4 bases from J, leaving 15 bases between. The CDR3 bases are TGTGCCATCAGGGGAGCAGCAGAGTCCACCGGGGAGCTGTTTTTT. Translation gives CAIRGAAESTGELFF.

This chain connects TRBV7-9 to TRBJ2-7; 9 positions agree with TRBD1. The germline CDR1 and CDR2 sequences are SEHNR and FQNEAQ (reference sequence). The CDR3 has 14 residues. Trimming at V came to 4 bases and at J to 3 bases, leaving 4 bases not matched to a gene. The CDR3 DNA is TGTGCCAGCAGCTCCCGGGACAGGGACTACGAGCAGTACTTC. It codes for CASSSRDRDYEQYF. Full variable domain (remainder filled in from reference TRBV7-9 and TRBJ2-7): DTGVSQNPRHKITKRGQNVTFRCDPISEHNRLYWYRQTLGQGPEFLTYFQNEAQLEKSRLLSDRFSAERPKGSFSTLEIQRTEQGDSAMYLCASSSRDRDYEQYFGPGTRLTVT.

About this clonotype: This may stem from a read error, because a much larger clone lies one nucleotide away. The V and J genes are TRBV12-3 or TRBV12-4 and TRBJ2-7, with TRBD2 matching 13 bases. V was pared by 7 bases and J by 7 bases, with 13 bases of the junction left unmatched. This CDR3 spans 16 amino acids. In nucleotides, the CDR3 is TGTGCCAGCAATTCTACCGACGGACTAGCGGGGGTAGAGCAGTACTTC. This translates into CASNSTDGLAGVEQYF.

This clonotype was observed many times. V is TRBV9 and J is TRBJ2-2, with D maybe TRBD2 (6 bases). This CDR3 spans 13 amino acids. Trimming took 6 bases from V and 6 from J, leaving 12 bases between them. The germline gives CDR1 SGDLS, CDR2 YYNGEE. The CDR3 sequence is CASTLSGAGELFF. CDR3 nucleotides: TGTGCCAGCACCCTCTCGGGGGCCGGGGAGCTGTTTTTT.

This clonotype was observed at least ten times. This chain joins TRBV5-1 and TRBJ2-5; possible D gene TRBD2, 6 bases. There are 13 residues in the CDR3. Trimming stripped 4 bases from V and 3 bases from J, with 10 bases between. Looked up from germline, CDR1 is SGHRS and CDR2 is YFSETQ. CDR3 sequence reads: CASSQRLEETQYF. For the CDR3, the DNA is TGCGCCAGCAGCCAAAGACTAGAAGAGACCCAGTACTTC.

The V gene is TRBV23-1, the J gene TRBJ2-2; D is perhaps TRBD2 (6 bases). TRBV23-1 falls under the ORF class, with uncertain function. Trimming left V 1 base short and J 2 bases short, with 11 bases between. This CDR3 comprises 16 residues. CDR3 in DNA: TGCGCCAGCAGTCAATTTCCGGGACTTAACACCGGGGAGCTGTTTTTT. Translating gives CASSQFPGLNTGELFF.

V usage is TRBV20-1 and J usage is TRBJ2-3, with 7 positions matching TRBD2. The V segment lost 1 base and the J segment 3 bases; nucleotides outside the gene matches: 7. The CDR3 length is 15 residues. Germline lookup yields CDR1 DFQATT and CDR2 SNEGSKA (reference sequence). The CDR3, as DNA: TGCAGTGCTAGAGTCTCCCCACTAGCGACAGATACGCAGTATTTT. As protein: CSARVSPLATDTQYF.

This clonotype was seen a handful of times. The rearrangement links TRBV6-5 to TRBJ2-7; TRBD2 matches at 13 bases. The ends lost 4 bases at V and 4 bases at J; junction bases unmatched: 13. This CDR3 contains 18 residues. The V gene's germline CDR1 is MNHEY and CDR2 SVGAGI. The CDR3 DNA reads TGTGCCAGCAGTTTCTCACTAGCGGGGGGGAAAATGATTTACGAGCAGTACTTC. Translated, it gives CASSFSLAGGKMIYEQYF.

This clonotype was recorded many times. The rearrangement joins TRBV4-3 to TRBJ1-6; D is undetermined. The CDR3 is 14 residues long. Trimming removed 0 bases at V and 7 bases at J, with 7 bases between. Germline CDR1 LGHNA, CDR2 YSLEER. This chain's CDR3 is CASSQDLQNSPLHF. As DNA, the CDR3 is TGCGCCAGCAGCCAAGATTTGCAAAATTCACCCCTCCACTTT.

This chain links TRBV4-1 with TRBJ1-1, with 7 bases matching TRBD1. The CDR3 length is 18 residues. The germline V gene encodes CDR1 MGHRA and CDR2 YSYEKL. Trimming at V came to 1 base and at J to 0 bases, leaving 11 bases not matched to a gene. The CDR3 DNA is TGCGCCAGCAGCCAAGCCCTGACCGGGACAGCTTTGAACACTGAAGCTTTCTTT. Translation gives CASSQALTGTALNTEAFF.

In its sample, this clonotype was seen a few times. This sequence joins TRBV4-1 and TRBJ1-5; D perhaps matches TRBD1 (5 bases). V shed 0 bases and J shed 7 bases, with 16 bases lying between them. Germline loops: CDR1 MGHRA, CDR2 YSYEKL. This CDR3 has 16 residues. The CDR3 DNA sequence: TGCGCCAGCAGCCAAGAAGGGCAGGGAAGTGGACAGCCCCAGCATTTT. Protein sequence: CASSQEGQGSGQPQHF.

About this clonotype itself: The conserved final phenylalanine or tryptophan is absent from the CDR3, which likely points to a read error. The chain carries TRBV29-1 and TRBJ1-1, with D possibly matching TRBD1 (5 bases). The germline CDR1 and CDR2 sequences are SQVTM and ANQGSEA. The V gene lost 8 bases and the J gene lost 9 bases, with 22 bases spanning the gap. The length of the CDR3 is 13 residues. The CDR3 DNA follows: TGCAGCACACAGGATTTGCCCCCTCAACAAGCTTTCTCT. Its protein is CSTQDLPPQQAFS.

V is TRBV6-5 and J is TRBJ2-5; D is uncertain. Germline V gene lookup returns CDR1 MNHEY and CDR2 SVGAGI. Trimming removed 7 bases from V and 0 bases from J, with 12 bases in between. The CDR3 is 14 amino acids. CDR3 sequence (DNA): TGTGCCAGCAACAACAGATACGACCAAGAGACCCAGTACTTC. Its protein is CASNNRYDQETQYF.

Comments on this clonotype: A clone one base away is much larger, so this may be a read error. The chain has TRBV2 and TRBJ2-3, with D perhaps TRBD2 (6 bases). With 9 bases removed from V and 1 base from J, the gap between germline ends came to 14 bases. The germline CDR1 and CDR2 sequences are SNHLY and FYNNEI. The CDR3 consists of 14 residues. CDR3 in DNA: TGTGCCAGGACAGACAGACTAGGCACAGATACGCAGTATTTT. Translation gives CARTDRLGTDTQYF.

This chain links TRBV13 with TRBJ2-3; 8 nucleotides align to TRBD2. V gave up 3 bases and J gave up 3 bases; unmatched junction bases: 11. CDR3 size: 17 residues. Germline assignment: CDR1 PRHDT and CDR2 FYEKMQ (reference sequence). This CDR3 reads CASSFTPREDGTDTQYF. The CDR3 region has the DNA TGTGCCAGCAGCTTCACTCCGCGGGAGGATGGGACAGATACGCAGTATTTT.

The genes are TRBV3-1 and TRBJ2-2; TRBD2 agrees at 14 bases. The CDR3 contains 18 residues. Germline values: CDR1 LGHDT, CDR2 YNNKEL (reference sequence). V lost 4 bases to trimming and J lost 1 base; unmatched junction nucleotides: 5. DNA of the CDR3: TGTGCCAGCAGCCTGACTAGCGGGGGGGCGAAGAACACCGGGGAGCTGTTTTTT. Amino acid sequence: CASSLTSGGAKNTGELFF.